Listed below are T cell receptor beta chains from one sample, sequenced in a study of Graves' ophthalmopathy and Graves' hyperthyroidism. TCRdb called the multiplex PCR reads again in MiXCR, with one record for every CDR3 protein. The sample records approximately 700,000 distinct CDR3 sequences, approximately 40% being singletons. The specimen sequenced was peripheral blood. These receptors originate from an adult man with Graves' ophthalmopathy. Both conserved end residues are part of each CDR3. Fields, in order: D gene, J gene, clone size, V gene, CDR3 DNA, CDR3 protein. D genes are given only for firm matches. Clone size is not always given. Where it is, it says once, few, many or a class for expanded clones.

. TRBJ1-5 many TRBV6-7 TGTGCCGCAAGAAGGGGCAATCAGCCCCAGCATTTT CAARRGNQPQHF
TRBD1 TRBJ2-7 many TRBV10-3 TGTGCCATCAGTTGGACAGGGCGGGACGAGCAGTACTTC CAISWTGRDEQYF
TRBD1 TRBJ1-1 few TRBV7-9 TGTGCCAGCAGCTCCGGACAGGAGAACACTGAAGCTTTCTTT CASSSGQENTEAFF
TRBD1 TRBJ1-5 . TRBV2 TGTGCCAGCAGTTTGGGGACAGGGTTACGACAGCCCCAGCATTTT CASSLGTGLRQPQHF
. TRBJ1-6 . TRBV25-1 TGTGCCAGCAGCTTAGCCAGGCCCTATAATTCACCCCTCCACTTT CASSLARPYNSPLHF
. TRBJ2-6 few TRBV20-1 TGCAGTGCTAGACTCGCGCCTTACAGGGCTGCTGGGGCCAACGTCCTGACTTTC CSARLAPYRAAGANVLTF
. TRBJ1-3 . TRBV4-1 TGCGCCAGCAGCCAAGGGCGGAGGACCTCTGGAAACACCATATATTTT CASSQGRRTSGNTIYF
. TRBJ1-2 . TRBV2 TGTGCCAGCAGCTCGACCGGGACTCGATATGGCTACACCTTC CASSSTGTRYGYTF
. TRBJ1-1 . TRBV10-3 TGTGCCAGCAGTTACGATGCCAGGGACTACACTGAAGCTTTCTTT CASSYDARDYTEAFF
TRBD1 TRBJ2-7 few TRBV9 TGTGCCAGCAGCGGGCCCCGGGACAGTCCCTCCTACGAGCAGTACTTC CASSGPRDSPSYEQYF
TRBD1 TRBJ1-3 . TRBV20-1 TGCAGTGCTAAACAGGGGACTGGAAACACCATATATTTT CSAKQGTGNTIYF
. TRBJ2-6 . TRBV2 TGTGCCAGCATCAGAAGGGACAGGGCCAACGTCCTGACTTTC CASIRRDRANVLTF
TRBD1 TRBJ1-6 many TRBV10-3 TGTGCCATCAGAACAGGGGGTAATTCACCCCTCCACTTT CAIRTGGNSPLHF
. TRBJ1-4 few TRBV7-2 TGTGCCAGCAGCTTGGCAGAACGCGCAACTAATGAAAAACTGTTTTTT CASSLAERATNEKLFF
. TRBJ2-7 . TRBV25-1 TGTGCCAGCACCCCAGGGGGAGGTGCATCCTACGAGCAGTACTTC CASTPGGGASYEQYF
TRBD2 TRBJ2-7 . TRBV10-3 TGTGCCAGCAGTTACGGGACTAGCGGGGGGTTCTCCTACGAGCAGTACTTC CASSYGTSGGFSYEQYF
TRBD1 TRBJ1-2 many TRBV19 TGTGCCAGTATCCGGGGACAGGGGTTTGGCTACACCTTC CASIRGQGFGYTF
. TRBJ2-5 . TRBV20-1 TGCAGTGCCCTTAGCCAGTGGTACCAAGAGACCCAGTACTTC CSALSQWYQETQYF
. TRBJ2-7 . TRBV2 TGTGCCAGCACCGAACAGGGGGGGTACTACGAGCAGTACTTC CASTEQGGYYEQYF
. TRBJ2-7 . TRBV10-3 TGTGCCAGCAGTTACGAGGAGTCGAGCTCCTACGAGCAGTACTTC CASSYEESSSYEQYF
TRBD2 TRBJ2-7 . TRBV25-1 TGTGCCAGCAGTTACACCAGCGGGAGGGCGGACGAGCAGTACTTC CASSYTSGRADEQYF
TRBD1 TRBJ1-5 . TRBV24-1 TGTGCCACCAGTGACCCAGGGACAGGGGACAACTTTCTGGAGCCCCAGCATTTT CATSDPGTGDNFLEPQHF
. TRBJ1-1 . TRBV15 TGTGCCACCAGCTTGAGGGGGAACACTGAAGCTTTCTTT CATSLRGNTEAFF
TRBD1 TRBJ2-6 . TRBV10-2 TGTGCCAGCAGTACCGGGACAGGGGTAGCGGGGGCCAACGTCCTGACTTTC CASSTGTGVAGANVLTF
TRBD2 TRBJ2-7 . TRBV7-2 TGTGCCAGCAGCATAGATTCTAGCGGGAGGAGCCACGAGCAGTACTTC CASSIDSSGRSHEQYF
. TRBJ2-5 . TRBV2 TGTGCCAGCAGTTACTTAGGACGCGGCCAAGAGACCCAGTACTTC CASSYLGRGQETQYF
TRBD1 TRBJ2-7 . TRBV19 TGTGCCAGTAGTCCACGGACAGGTTATGGGGAGCAGTACTTC CASSPRTGYGEQYF
. TRBJ2-2 few TRBV12-3/TRBV12-4 TGTGCCAGCAGAGCAGAAGGGAACACCGGGGAGCTGTTTTTT CASRAEGNTGELFF
. TRBJ2-5 . TRBV12-3/TRBV12-4 TGTGCCAGCAGCTCCGGGATACCTCTAGAGACCCAGTACTTC CASSSGIPLETQYF
TRBD1 TRBJ2-7 few TRBV19 TGTGCCAGTAGAACCGGGACAGGGTTCCACGAGCAGTACTTC CASRTGTGFHEQYF
. TRBJ1-2 few TRBV5-5 TGTGCCAGCAGTTACTATAACTATGGCTACACCTTC CASSYYNYGYTF
. TRBJ1-4 . TRBV20-1 TGCAGTGCTAGAGAACCTGAGGGTGAAAAACTGTTTTTT CSAREPEGEKLFF
. TRBJ1-5 few TRBV20-1 TGCAGTGCTAGAGACCCCGCTGGTCAGCCCCAGCATTTT CSARDPAGQPQHF
TRBD1 TRBJ2-7 many TRBV7-2 TGTGCCAGCAGCTTACAGGGGGCGGTCGGGAGTGAGCAGTACTTC CASSLQGAVGSEQYF
. TRBJ1-2 few TRBV9 TGTGCCAGCAGCCAAGAGGGAGTCGATGGCTACACCTTC CASSQEGVDGYTF
TRBD1 TRBJ1-6 . TRBV11-2 TGTGCCAGCAGATTTGGACAGGGATATAATTCACCCCTCCACTTT CASRFGQGYNSPLHF
. TRBJ1-1 many TRBV7-9 TGTGCCAGCAGCCCTCTTCGAACAATGAACACTGAAGCTTTCTTT CASSPLRTMNTEAFF
TRBD2 TRBJ2-7 . TRBV24-1 TGTGCCACCAGTGACCCAGGGACTAGCGGGAACCGCCCCTACGAGCAGTACTTC CATSDPGTSGNRPYEQYF
. TRBJ1-5 . TRBV24-1 TGTGCCCGCAGTTACTCAGACGGCAATCAGCCCCAGCATTTT CARSYSDGNQPQHF
. TRBJ1-1 . TRBV10-3 TGTGCCAGCAGTGTCCGCGGGGGTACCTCCAACACTGAAGCTTTCTTT CASSVRGGTSNTEAFF
TRBD1 TRBJ1-1 . TRBV10-3 TGTGCCAGCAGTGAACGGGACAGAATGAACACTGAAGCTTTCTTT CASSERDRMNTEAFF
. TRBJ2-7 . TRBV4-3 TGCGCCAGCAGCCAAGTGACAGGAGGGGGGACCTACGAGCAGTACTTC CASSQVTGGGTYEQYF
. TRBJ1-6 . TRBV7-3 TGTGCCAGCAGTCCCACTTCAGGGGCGGGTTCACCCCTCCACTTT CASSPTSGAGSPLHF
TRBD1 TRBJ1-2 few TRBV19 TGTGCCAGCCTAAACTCAGGGGGCGACTATGGCTACACCTTC CASLNSGGDYGYTF
TRBD2 TRBJ2-5 . TRBV7-2 TGTGCCAGCAGCTTACCCTTTGGAGCGGGACTAGCTAAGGAGACCCAGTACTTC CASSLPFGAGLAKETQYF
TRBD1 TRBJ2-2 once TRBV7-9 TGTGCCAGCAGAATCAGGGGGACCGGGGAGCTGTTTTTT CASRIRGTGELFF
. TRBJ1-1 . TRBV10-3 TGTGCCAGCATTAACAGGCTAAACACTGAAGCTTTCTTT CASINRLNTEAFF
. TRBJ2-7 . TRBV2 TGTGCCAGCAGCCCCGACAGGATATACGAGCAGTACTTC CASSPDRIYEQYF
. TRBJ2-7 few TRBV12-3/TRBV12-4 TGTGCCAGCAGTTTTGCGGAGACCTACGAGCAGTACTTC CASSFAETYEQYF
. TRBJ1-2 . TRBV5-8 TGTGCCAGCAGCTCGGGGTTAGGAGGCCAGGCGGTCTATGGCTACACCTTC CASSSGLGGQAVYGYTF
. TRBJ2-5 . TRBV5-8 TGTGCCAGCAGCCAGGGGTGGGGCGGGGGTCGGCAAGAGGCCCAGTACTTC CASSQGWGGGRQEAQYF
. TRBJ1-1 . TRBV5-1 TGCGCCAGCAGCAAAAGGGACAAGAACACTGAAGCTTTCTTT CASSKRDKNTEAFF